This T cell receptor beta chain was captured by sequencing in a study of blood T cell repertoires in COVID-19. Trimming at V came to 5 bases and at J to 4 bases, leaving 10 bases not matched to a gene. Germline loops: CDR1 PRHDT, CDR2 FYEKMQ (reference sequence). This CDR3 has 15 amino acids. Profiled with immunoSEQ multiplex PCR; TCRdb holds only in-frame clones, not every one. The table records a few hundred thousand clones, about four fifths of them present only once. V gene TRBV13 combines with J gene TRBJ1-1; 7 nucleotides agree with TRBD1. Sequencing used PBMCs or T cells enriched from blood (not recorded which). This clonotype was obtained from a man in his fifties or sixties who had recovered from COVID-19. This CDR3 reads CASSQPTGWGTEAFF. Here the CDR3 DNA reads TGTGCCAGCAGCCAGCCGACAGGGTGGGGCACTGAAGCTTTCTTT. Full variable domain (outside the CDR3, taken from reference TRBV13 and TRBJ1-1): AAGVIQSPRHLIKEKRETATLKCYPIPRHDTVYWYQQGPGQDPQFLISFYEKMQSDKGSIPDRFSAQQFSDYHSELNMSSLELGDSALYFCASSQPTGWGTEAFFGQGTRLTVV.